Described below is a single T cell receptor beta chain sequence and its context. The target of this receptor is not known. There are no base qualities to consult, and no much larger clone falls within one base. Libraries were built with the immunoSEQ multiplex PCR assay. The multiplex PCR relied on a mix of 60 forward primers for TCR Vbeta segments and 13 reverse primers for TCR Jbeta segments. A multiplex PCR assay on genomic DNA amplified the CDR3 region of rearranged TCR beta genes. The amplified TCR beta libraries were sequenced on the Illumina HiSeq System as 87-base-pair reads. The paper's processing steps were these. A later analysis tallied 75 million to 95 million unique TCR beta chains across the 666 repertoires, and approximately 12 million of those chains were shared by two or more donors. Raw reads were error-corrected and collapsed into unique sequences by a nearest-neighbor algorithm in which closely related sequences were merged to remove PCR and sequencing errors. V, D and J gene segments were assigned by aligning CDR3 sequences to IMGT reference sequences. Each retained sequence needed at least a six-nucleotide match to both a V gene segment and a J gene segment. A rearrangement was called productive if the CDR3 had no stop codons and remained in frame with V and J, and every other rearrangement was called non-productive. CDR3 was defined according to IMGT convention as the region running from the second conserved V-encoded cysteine to the conserved J-encoded phenylalanine. Sequences without an unambiguous match to a single V gene segment were excluded from the earlier analysis of over 500 of the donors. In an earlier analysis of more than 500 of the donors, a V segment was called functional when productive rearrangements were above 56.7%, and segregating when the standard deviation between donors exceeded 5%. A statistical classification framework was developed to diagnose cytomegalovirus status using the catalog of TCR beta chain sequences. In a later analysis, V and J genes were assigned by comparing TCR nucleotide sequences against IMGT/GENE-DB human TR gene sequences. Using the TCRdist pipeline, a later analysis assigned CDR3 sequences along with most-parsimonious VDJ recombination scenarios. A later analysis defined each TCR beta chain by its CDR3 amino acid sequence plus V-gene family, and excluded reads lacking a unique V-gene family. To address suspected cross-contamination and a sequencing artifact, a later analysis removed a few hundred highly shared, low-generation-probability nucleotide sequences. In a later analysis, a clonal expansion index was calculated for each public chain from normalized within-repertoire ranks of inferred template counts. In a later analysis, generation probabilities were computed using a VDJ recombination model fitted to out-of-frame rearrangements, and the results were checked against IGoR. In a later analysis, TCR-TCR, TCR-HLA and TCR-CMV co-occurrence was scored with hypergeometric tests, and a repertoire-size bias correction was applied to TCR pairs. False discovery rates were estimated in a later analysis by permuting HLA or CMV assignments 20 times. A later analysis grouped co-occurring TCRs with DBSCAN, adding TCRdist sequence similarity when clustering within HLA-allele-positive subsets. Repertoires with fewer than 30,000 or more than 120,000 public chains, plus five repertoires with anomalous nucleotide sharing, were excluded from co-occurrence clustering. Not all clones reach the TCRdb copy of this immuneACCESS table, which keeps in-frame sequences only. Checked studies attribute under half of the gap to unresolved V genes and leave the rest unexplained. The D gene and trimming were derived from the DNA, and the V and J assignments and clone size from that table. Within this sample are 140,000 to 150,000 clones, with approximately 80% of them counted one time only. About 13% of the sample rests with the top ten.

Taken from the germline V gene, the CDR1 and CDR2 loops are MDHEN and SYDVKM. From the cysteine up to the phenylalanine, the CDR3 has a length of 15 residues. The retained sequence is limited to the CDR3, 45 bases, with the frame set at the first base. The germline V end is reduced by 4 bases and the J end by 0 bases; junction bases left unmatched: 6. This specimen belongs to a study of cytomegalovirus exposure and HLA in healthy donors listed by TCRdb under 2017. Broadly, across the study: An earlier analysis of some 550 of the donors reported 250 to 300 Gb of sequence data and 100 million to 140 million unique TCR beta sequences from about 180 million T cells. Around 300 gigabases of sequencing data and approximately 93 million unique TCR sequences were included in an early release covering roughly 700 HLA-typed donors. The genetic ancestry cluster associated with self-reported Caucasian donors included 65% to 90% of the 398 genotyped donors. The study was designed to test whether signatures of past pathogen exposure could be identified by cataloging public T cell receptors. The study profiled the T cell repertoires of 550 to 700 subjects by immunosequencing and related them to cytomegalovirus serostatus. A separate validation cohort of roughly 110 different subjects was used in addition to the roughly 640-subject first cohort. High-throughput TCR immunosequencing, statistical association of individual TCRs with disease status, and machine learning were combined to predict cytomegalovirus infection status. In a later analysis, previously published TCR beta repertoires from hundreds of donors were re-analyzed and high-resolution HLA genotyping was added so that TCR occurrence patterns could be studied. The later analysis used no new phenotypic data to find candidate immune exposures, relying instead on TCR beta sequences and their occurrence across donors. An earlier analysis of about 620 of the donors applied high-throughput TCR beta sequencing to assess whether each TCR beta V gene segment acted as functional or pseudogenic. Alongside the repertoire data, information on donor age, sex, ethnicity and CMV serostatus was compiled. Genome-wide SNP genotypes for about three fifths of the roughly 670 donors were used in a later genetic analysis, which treated that subset as a discovery cohort. Every repertoire in the discovery cohort had been generated on one and the same sequencing platform. Both class I and class II loci were covered by HLA typing, at four-digit resolution. Typing coverage varied by locus: roughly 620-640 donors for A, B, C, DRB1 and DQB1; more than 500 for DQA1; more than 600 for DPA1; 400 to 480 for DPB1. Four to six DR-DQ haplotypes were handled as single units for association and clustering, since linkage in the cohort was strong. Among some 410 genotyped donors of the cohort, an average of around 240,000 unique TCR beta nucleotide sequences were sequenced per donor, around 18% of them non-productive. Overall results and qualifications from the work: Broadly in line with IMGT annotations, most TCR beta V segments showed up in productive rearrangements about 90% or about 30% of the time in an earlier analysis of several hundred of the donors. In a later analysis, HLA-associated TCR beta chains showed more clonal expansion and lower generation probabilities than non-associated chains that were equally common. In a later analysis, around 17,000 TCR beta sequences were associated with specific HLA alleles at a false discovery rate of 0.05. Some IMGT-functional V segments, including TRBV6-2 and TRBV6-3, could not be told apart with the 87-base-pair reads, so those segments were excluded. CMV serostatus was the only immune exposure information available for the cohort. Most TCR sequences were seen in very few donors, while some public TCRs were found in many individuals. The authors suggested that the approach could potentially be generalized to other disease states and immunological phenotypes. Linkage disequilibrium might explain the correlated functional status among segregating V segments, but an unknown experimental factor could not be excluded. According to a later genetic analysis, donors in an Asian-associated ancestry cluster had fewer N-insertions in productive TCRs than the approximately 670-donor mean. In a later genetic analysis, a missense DCLRE1C variant was associated with V-gene and J-gene trimming of TCR beta chains, and the association was replicated in an independent cohort. When HLA alleles, especially DR and DQ, strongly co-occurred, attributing TCR associations to individual alleles was difficult. In a later analysis, most CMV-associated TCR beta chains were found to appear HLA-restricted, with HLA associations seemingly driven largely by CMV exposure. According to a later analysis, TCR association rates differed among HLA loci, with DRB1 alleles showing the most associated TCRs and HLA-C alleles showing the fewest. A few of the identified cytomegalovirus-associated TCR beta chains were confirmed in vitro to be specific for cytomegalovirus antigens. Presence/absence analyses assumed roughly uniform sequencing depth across donors, an assumption that may not hold. A further reported finding was that TCR beta sequences accurately predicted the HLA-A and HLA-B alleles for most subjects in the first cohort. According to a later analysis, parvovirus B19, influenza, CMV and Epstein-Barr virus appeared linked to several top co-occurrence clusters. The sequencing pipeline was judged likely to have produced a cluster of highly shared sequence variants as a technical artifact. The classifier was reported to diagnose cytomegalovirus status with high specificity and sensitivity in both the original cohort and the validation cohort. The earlier analysis of around 600 of the donors excluded some 16 rarely observed V segments, including chromosome 9 orphons, because counts were too low. The study gave a list of 150 to 200 TCR beta chains associated with cytomegalovirus. In this cohort, only TCR beta chains were sequenced, and detectable features were limited by the absence of alpha or paired-chain data. Because HLA typing was missing for some donors at each locus, association tests included only the typed subset.

The cohort was made up of approximately 670 healthy bone marrow donors. All cohort members were sampled while nominally healthy, although unrecorded immune exposures were likely present. The donor tested CMV seropositive, placing the donor among the approximately 290 seropositive members of the cohort. A peripheral blood sample was provided by each donor, and peripheral blood mononuclear cells were used for TCR beta sequencing. Genomic DNA was extracted from the blood cell samples with the Qiagen DNeasy Blood Extraction Kit. Input material: PBMCs. The TCR originated in a man in his forties or fifties in good health and CMV-seropositive. This chain joins TRBV28 to TRBJ2-7; 7 of the junction bases match TRBD1. CDR3 sequence: CASSSPQGTSYEQYF. The nucleotides are TGTGCCAGCAGTTCCCCACAGGGGACCTCCTACGAGCAGTACTTC.